This TCR beta chain came from a study of OX40 agonist ivuxolimab in advanced cancers. The study's findings and limits: The 0.1-3.0 mg/kg partial responders had among the lowest clonal expansion.

Some clones are missing from TCRdb's copy, which holds only in-frame ones; the method was immunoSEQ multiplex PCR. Counted here are more than 35,000 clones, about 81% occurring once; the ten biggest clones make up around 13%. The germline CDR1 and CDR2 sequences are SEHNR and FQNEAQ (reference sequence). V was clipped by 1 base and J by 4 bases, with 2 bases between them. This CDR3 spans 11 amino acids. With respect to this clone: Its antigen is as yet unknown.

The sequence was obtained from an adult with an advanced solid tumor such as melanoma, head and neck, liver or kidney cancer. This chain connects TRBV7-9 to TRBJ2-7; D remains ambiguous. The specimen comprised CD4+ or CD8+ T cells sorted from blood, sampled in a trial of the OX40 agonist ivuxolimab. The CDR3 bases are TGTGCCAGCAGCTTAGATTACGAGCAGTACTTC. This sequence encodes CASSLDYEQYF.